One sample yielded the 2 T cell receptor beta chains listed below, sequenced in a study of blood T cell repertoires in COVID-19. Clones were sequenced by immunoSEQ multiplex PCR, and TCRdb holds only the in-frame ones, with some missing. In the table there are some 150,000 clones, more than 75% of which are singletons. Sequenced sample: peripheral blood. These receptor sequences come from a man aged 65 to 85 with acute or convalescent COVID-19.

The chain joins TRBV4-2 to TRBJ1-3; 8 nucleotides agree with TRBD1. V shed 1 base, J shed 4 bases, and the junction held 6 bases outside the gene matches. The CDR3 sequence is 16 residues long. The V gene's germline CDR1 is LGHNA and CDR2 YNFKEQ. The CDR3 coding sequence is TGTGCCAGCAGCCAAGGGACAGGGACGGGGGGAAACACCATATATTTT. Amino acid sequence: CASSQGTGTGGNTIYF.

CDR3 nucleotide sequence: TGTGCCAGCAGCGTAGGGTCAGCCGTTGTGACGGGGAGGTCTCGCGCGGAGACCCAGTACTTC. This codes for CASSVGSAVVTGRSRAETQYF. The chain has TRBV9 and TRBJ2-5, with D possibly being TRBD2 (6 bases). V shed 0 bases and J shed 5 bases, with 32 bases lying between them. From germline, CDR1 is SGDLS and CDR2 YYNGEE. The CDR3 contains 21 residues.